What follows are 27 T cell receptor beta chains derived from one specimen sequenced in a study of CD8+ T cells in alopecia areata. TCR sequencing used cDNA made by reverse transcription of extracted RNA. Clones were sequenced by immunoSEQ multiplex PCR, and TCRdb holds only the in-frame ones, with some missing. The data contain roughly 150,000 clones, 50% to 65% of them singletons. The starting material was CD8+ T cells sorted from blood, obtained at week 0. These receptor sequences come from a human donor with alopecia areata.

The chain employs TRBV7-3 and TRBJ2-3, with a tentative D call TRBD2 (5 bases). CDR1 is SGHTA and CDR2 is FQGTGA in the germline V gene. The CDR3 runs 13 residues. Trimming shortened V by 6 bases and J by 5 bases, and 12 bases separated the two germline ends. The CDR3: CASRPGGGDTQYF. In DNA, the CDR3 is TGTGCCAGCAGACCAGGAGGAGGAGATACGCAGTATTTT.

The rearrangement uses TRBV7-8 and TRBJ1-4; 7 positions agree with TRBD1. V shed 3 bases and J 7 bases; nucleotides not matched to a gene: 8. Germline V gene lookup returns CDR1 SGHVS and CDR2 FQNEAQ. The CDR3 covers 15 residues. The CDR3, as DNA: TGTGCCAGCAGCTTGATCCGGGACAGAGGTGAAAAACTGTTTTTT. Translation gives CASSLIRDRGEKLFF.

The chain has TRBV27 and TRBJ2-7; D is possibly TRBD1 (5 bases). The CDR3 extends over 13 amino acids. Per germline, CDR1 MNHEY and CDR2 SMNVEV (reference sequence). V was clipped by 3 bases and J by 3 bases, with 9 bases between them. The CDR3 nucleotides read TGTGCCAGCAGTTTGAGGACAAACTACGAGCAGTACTTC. It translates to CASSLRTNYEQYF.

The gene calls are TRBV9 and TRBJ2-1; 8 positions match TRBD1. The CDR3 consists of 15 residues. V shed 2 bases and J 7 bases; nucleotides not matched to a gene: 8. Germline V CDR1 and CDR2: SGDLS, YYNGEE. For the CDR3, the DNA is TGTGCCAGCAGCGTTGAGGACAGGGTTAGGAATGAGCAGTTCTTC. It encodes CASSVEDRVRNEQFF.

This chain joins TRBV4-3 and TRBJ1-2, with a weak D call TRBD1 (5 bases). The CDR3 is 14 residues long. The germline CDR1 and CDR2 sequences are LGHNA and YSLEER. Trimming took 4 bases from V and 0 from J, leaving 9 bases between them. For the CDR3, the DNA is TGCGCCAGCAGCCCAGCACAGGCTAACTATGGCTACACCTTC. This gives the protein CASSPAQANYGYTF.

The chain links TRBV7-6 to TRBJ1-1, with D possibly matching TRBD1 (6 bases). V lost 2 bases to trimming and J lost 2 bases, with 12 bases between them. Germline V gene lookup returns CDR1 SGHVS and CDR2 FNYEAQ. The CDR3 spans 15 residues. The chain's CDR3 is CASSLNQGINTEAFF. Here the CDR3 DNA reads TGTGCCAGCAGCTTAAACCAGGGGATCAACACTGAAGCTTTCTTT.

The chain combines TRBV5-4 with TRBJ2-7; maybe TRBD2 (6 bases). V lost 0 bases and J 5 bases, leaving 12 bases between the germline ends. There are 14 residues in the CDR3. Germline V gene lookup returns CDR1 SGHNT and CDR2 YYREEE (reference sequence). The DNA for the CDR3 is TGTGCCAGCAGCTTGGGACCTCGGAGGGACGAGCAGTACTTC. This gives the protein CASSLGPRRDEQYF.

The J gene is TRBJ1-5, the V gene TRBV5-1; D is undetermined. The CDR3 length is 13 residues. Deletions cut 2 bases from V and 5 bases from J, with 8 bases between. The V gene's germline CDR1 is SGHRS and CDR2 YFSETQ. CDR3: CASSFGRDQPQHF. The CDR3 region has the DNA TGCGCCAGCAGCTTTGGGCGCGATCAGCCCCAGCATTTT.

This clone was counted only a few times. The chain has TRBV5-1 and TRBJ2-1, with D unresolved. Germline values: CDR1 SGHRS, CDR2 YFSETQ. V lost 0 bases to trimming and J lost 3 bases, with 4 bases between them. The CDR3 totals 13 residues. CDR3 DNA sequence: TGCGCCAGCAGCTTGGACGGCTACAATGAGCAGTTCTTC. Residues: CASSLDGYNEQFF.

This clone was observed a few times. The chain combines TRBV4-3 with TRBJ2-5; the D gene is possibly TRBD1 (6 bases). Germline V gene lookup returns CDR1 LGHNA and CDR2 YSLEER. There are 18 residues in the CDR3. The V end lost 0 bases, the J end lost 5 bases, and 22 bases lay between the germline ends. In DNA form, the CDR3 reads TGCGCCAGCAGCCAAGAGAGACCAGGGGACAACCCCTCCGAGACCCAGTACTTC. Its protein is CASSQERPGDNPSETQYF.

The V and J genes are TRBV19 and TRBJ1-2; D is ambiguous. Looked up from germline, CDR1 is LNHDA and CDR2 is SQIVND (reference sequence). CDR3 length: 14 amino acids. Trimming took off 1 base at V and 10 bases at J, with 16 bases between the two ends. The DNA for the CDR3 is TGTGCCAGTAGTATAGGAGGGCCTCCGGGAGACTACACCTTC. It encodes CASSIGGPPGDYTF.

The chain joins TRBV10-3 to TRBJ1-1; 10 nucleotides agree with TRBD1. The V segment lost 6 bases and the J segment 6 bases; nucleotides outside the gene matches: 10. The germline V gene has CDR1 ENHRY and CDR2 SYGVKD. The CDR3 sequence is 15 residues long. CDR3 in DNA: TGTGCCATCAGGGACCCGGGACAGGGGTCCCCTGAAGCTTTCTTT. This gives the protein CAIRDPGQGSPEAFF.

V gene TRBV2 combines with J gene TRBJ1-1, with 7 bases that match TRBD1. CDR1 and CDR2 (germline): SNHLY, FYNNEI. Germline trimming cut 4 bases from V and 4 bases from J; bases unmatched to any gene: 3. The CDR3 contains 13 residues. The CDR3 nucleotides read TGTGCCAGCAGTGTGGCAGGGGGCACTGAAGCTTTCTTT. Its protein is CASSVAGGTEAFF.

Only a few counts were recorded for this clone. The V and J genes are TRBV6-5 and TRBJ2-1, with D unresolved. V lost 4 bases and J 7 bases, leaving 8 bases between the germline ends. CDR3 length: 12 residues. The V gene's germline CDR1 is MNHEY and CDR2 SVGAGI. The CDR3 DNA is TGTGCCAGCAGTTCCGATCGAAATGAGCAGTTCTTC. It yields the protein CASSSDRNEQFF.

V usage is TRBV5-1 and J usage is TRBJ1-1, with TRBD1 identical over 8 bases. CDR1 and CDR2 from the germline V gene are SGHRS and YFSETQ. This CDR3 has 15 amino acids. Unmatched junction bases numbered 4, after V lost 2 bases and J lost 1 base. The CDR3 loop is CASSLSGTGNTEAFF. CDR3 DNA: TGCGCCAGCAGCTTATCCGGGACAGGGAACACTGAAGCTTTCTTT.

CDR3 residues: CASTSGSSYEQYF. CDR3 in DNA: TGTGCCAGCACTAGCGGGAGCTCCTACGAGCAGTACTTC. The gene calls are TRBV5-6 and TRBJ2-7; 10 nucleotides line up with TRBD2. CDR1 is SGHDT and CDR2 is YYEEEE in the germline V gene. This CDR3 contains 13 residues. After removal of 6 bases from V and 0 bases from J, the junction contained 0 bases not matched to a gene. The variable domain in full, completed from reference TRBV5-6 and TRBJ2-7, reads DAGVTQSPTHLIKTRGQQVTLRCSPKSGHDTVSWYQQALGQGPQFIFQYYEEEERQRGNFPDRFSGHQFPNYSSELNVNALLLGDSALYLCASTSGSSYEQYFGPGTRLTVT.

The V gene is TRBV5-6, the J gene TRBJ2-1, with 7 positions matching TRBD2. Per the germline V gene, CDR1 is SGHDT and CDR2 is YYEEEE. The CDR3 loop spans 14 amino acids. J gave up 8 bases and V 4 bases, and 9 bases lay outside the gene matches. The CDR3 loop is CASSRIGGSDEQFF. DNA for the CDR3: TGTGCCAGCAGCCGTATCGGGGGGAGCGATGAGCAGTTCTTC.

The rearrangement uses TRBV2 and TRBJ2-1, with D perhaps TRBD1 (6 bases). The germline V and J ends were trimmed by 6 bases and 5 bases, with 11 bases remaining between them. Germline V gives CDR1 SNHLY, CDR2 FYNNEI. There are 13 residues in the CDR3. In nucleotides, the CDR3 is TGTGCCAGCAGCCCGGACAGACACAATGAGCAGTTCTTC. Protein: CASSPDRHNEQFF.

This clone was counted only a few times. The chain carries TRBV30 and TRBJ2-1; no clear D. Germline V lookup: CDR1 GTSNPN, CDR2 SVGIG (reference sequence). CDR3 length: 12 residues. V lost 2 bases to trimming and J lost 4 bases, with 6 bases between them. The CDR3 DNA is TGTGCCTGGAGTCAGAGGTACAATGAGCAGTTCTTC. Translating gives CAWSQRYNEQFF.

The V call is TRBV6-6, the J call TRBJ2-5; TRBD1 matches 8 bases. The CDR3 extends over 16 amino acids. V shed 2 bases and J 2 bases; nucleotides not matched to a gene: 7. The germline CDR1 and CDR2 sequences are MNHNY and SVGAGI (reference sequence). The CDR3, as DNA: TGTGCCAGCAGTTACAAGGCAGGGGGCCGTCAAGAGACCCAGTACTTC. Translation: CASSYKAGGRQETQYF.

The chain is built from TRBV25-1 and TRBJ1-2; D call uncertain. Germline V CDR1 and CDR2: MGHDK, SYGVNS. This CDR3 spans 13 amino acids. Trimming took 2 bases from V and 8 from J, leaving 12 bases between them. The CDR3 region is CASSERLDWGYTF. CDR3 bases: TGTGCCAGCAGTGAACGACTGGATTGGGGCTACACCTTC.

The V gene is TRBV30, the J gene TRBJ2-5; D is possibly TRBD1 (6 bases). Germline-derived CDR1 and CDR2 are GTSNPN and SVGIG (reference sequence). V lost 3 bases, J lost 7 bases, and 15 bases lay in between. The CDR3 is made up of 13 amino acids. CDR3 bases: TGTGCCTGGAGCCAAACAGGGCCACGGACCCAGTACTTC. This gives the protein CAWSQTGPRTQYF.

This clone was observed a few times. This rearrangement joins TRBV6-5 to TRBJ1-5, with D possibly TRBD1 on 6 matching bases. CDR3 size: 15 residues. Trimming pared 4 bases from V and 4 bases from J, leaving 14 bases between. Germline CDR1 and CDR2: MNHEY and SVGAGI. Written as DNA, the CDR3 is TGTGCCAGCAGTTCGTTACAGGGAGGGAATCAGCCCCAGCATTTT. It is translated as CASSSLQGGNQPQHF.

The rearrangement uses TRBV5-1 and TRBJ1-1, with D possibly matching TRBD1 (6 bases). The CDR3 consists of 14 residues. Germline CDR1 reads SGHRS; CDR2 reads YFSETQ. V lost 5 bases to trimming and J lost 3 bases, with 14 bases between them. The CDR3 loop reads CASRRSEGDTEAFF. In DNA form, the CDR3 reads TGCGCCAGCAGAAGATCCGAGGGGGACACTGAAGCTTTCTTT.

V usage is TRBV4-3 and J usage is TRBJ2-1, with TRBD2 identical over 8 bases. Trimming at V came to 0 bases and at J to 0 bases, leaving 7 bases not matched to a gene. This CDR3 has 18 residues. Germline CDR1 LGHNA, CDR2 YSLEER. CDR3 coding DNA: TGCGCCAGCAGCCAAGAAAGCGTTGCGGGAGGCTCCTACAATGAGCAGTTCTTC. This sequence encodes CASSQESVAGGSYNEQFF.

This rearrangement joins TRBV30 to TRBJ2-5, with TRBD1 identical over 10 bases. The trim removed 7 bases at V and 2 bases at J, leaving 4 bases unmatched. CDR1 GTSNPN and CDR2 SVGIG come from the germline V gene (reference sequence). CDR3 length equals 13 residues. The CDR3 loop reads CASWTGGQETQYF. In DNA, the CDR3 is TGTGCCTCGTGGACAGGGGGACAAGAGACCCAGTACTTC. Variable domain in full (rest from reference TRBV30 and TRBJ2-5): SQTIHQWPATLVQPVGSPLSLECTVEGTSNPNLYWYRQAAGRGLQLLFYSVGIGQISSEVPQNLSASRPQDRQFILSSKKLLLSDSGFYLCASWTGGQETQYFGPGTRLLVL.

The chain combines TRBV7-8 with TRBJ1-2; TRBD1 matches at 7 bases. CDR3 size: 15 residues. V was clipped by 4 bases and J by 4 bases; unmatched bases: 9. Germline assignment: CDR1 SGHVS and CDR2 FQNEAQ. DNA for the CDR3: TGTGCCAGCAGCTCCGGGACAGCCGGTATCTATGGCTACACCTTC. Translated, it gives CASSSGTAGIYGYTF. The full variable domain, with the rest looked up from reference TRBV7-8 and TRBJ1-2, is GAGVSQSPRYKVAKRGQDVALRCDPISGHVSLFWYQQALGQGPEFLTYFQNEAQLDKSGLPSDRFFAERPEGSVSTLKIQRTQQEDSAVYLCASSSGTAGIYGYTFGSGTRLTVV.